This note documents a single T cell receptor (beta chain) sequence. Its cognate antigen has yet to be identified. Base qualities were left out, and no much larger clone turns up one base away. This sample was included in a study of T cell repertoires in cytomegalovirus infection (dated by TCRdb to the late 2010s). For the wider study: The peptide stimulations were aimed at well-studied HLA-B-restricted epitopes as well as recently identified HLA-C-restricted CMV epitopes, whose presentation resists viral immunomodulation. Because public TCR beta signatures pointed to carriage of CMV infection together with the matching HLA type, the HLA type of each donor mattered for the analysis.

Study-wide conclusions, independent of this receptor: Carriers of CMV infection plus the relevant HLA type were discriminated by the cumulative frequency of public TCR beta family members in the study cohort and in an independent approximately 360-donor cohort. In the ex vivo response, HLA-C-restricted CMV-specific TCR beta clonotypes were dominant, and in two of eight donors the single most frequent clonotype came from this HLA-C-restricted group.

The sample's treatment or condition, from its label and the paper: in vitro stimulation with specific CMV peptide epitopes to enrich CMV-specific T cells. V and J lose 0 bases and 6 bases, and a span of 18 bases separates them. From a lookup of the germline V gene, CDR1 and CDR2 are LGHNT and FRNRAP. The CDR3 sequence holds 16 residues, the cysteine and phenylalanine included. Just the 48-base CDR3 DNA is kept, in frame starting at base 1. TCRdb records Illumina HiSeq 1500 as the sequencer. Starting from the raw public reads, TCRdb applied fastp trimming at Q25, assembled clones with MiXCR and retained in-frame beta chains. Rows with a matching CDR3 protein are joined into one entry that keeps the most common DNA and genes. The sample has some 560,000 distinct CDR3 sequences on record, over 35% of them singletons. 48% of the sample rests with the top ten.

The sequence came from a human donor in good health (CMV status not recorded). Some clones in this sample may be carry-over from other donors' samples. The input for sequencing was cultured PBMCs, taken from culture after CMV antigen stimulation. The rearranged chain carries TRBV12-5 and TRBJ2-7; the D match is possibly TRBD1 or TRBD2, with 5 bases aligned in each. CDR3 protein: CASGLVFAGRVGEQYF. The nucleotide sequence is given as TGTGCTAGTGGTTTGGTTTTCGCAGGGCGGGTAGGCGAGCAGTACTTC. Where the CDR3 stops, the reference TRBV12-5 and TRBJ2-7 genes take over; the full variable domain is DARVTQTPRHKVTEMGQEVTMRCQPILGHNTVFWYRQTMMQGLELLAYFRNRAPLDDSGMPKDRFSAEMPDATLATLKIQPSEPRDSAVYFCASGLVFAGRVGEQYFGPGTRLTVT.